Below are 21 T cell receptor beta chains sequenced from a single sample in a study of T cell clones after liver transplantation. Clones were sequenced by immunoSEQ multiplex PCR, and TCRdb holds only the in-frame ones, with some missing. Of roughly 51,000 clones in the sample, approximately 71% were seen once. The starting material was CD4+ T cells from blood, obtained more than 53 months after liver transplant. The receptors derive from a human patient who received a liver transplant. Part of the T cell pool may stem from the graft donor.

The chain is built from TRBV28 and TRBJ1-6, with 8 bases fitting TRBD1. The V and J ends lost 5 bases and 7 bases, in that order; junction bases with no gene match: 7. The CDR3 sequence is 15 residues long. Germline V gene lookup returns CDR1 MDHEN and CDR2 SYDVKM. The CDR3 protein is CASSPPGQVNSPLHF. The CDR3 DNA follows: TGTGCCAGCAGTCCTCCGGGACAGGTCAATTCACCCCTCCACTTT.

The chain joins TRBV14 to TRBJ1-4, with D perhaps matching TRBD1 (5 bases). Germline V gives CDR1 SGHDN, CDR2 FVKESK. CDR3 length: 15 residues. V lost 4 bases and J 4 bases, leaving 13 bases between the germline ends. This chain's CDR3 is CASSPFGDLNEKLFF. The CDR3 region has the DNA TGTGCCAGCAGCCCCTTCGGGGACCTTAATGAAAAACTGTTTTTT. Filled out from reference TRBV14 and TRBJ1-4, the complete variable domain reads EAGVTQFPSHSVIEKGQTVTLRCDPISGHDNLYWYRRVMGKEIKFLLHFVKESKQDESGMPNNRFLAERTGGTYSTLKVQPAELEDSGVYFCASSPFGDLNEKLFFGSGTQLSVL.

This clone occurred once. The chain joins TRBV5-6 to TRBJ1-2; D gene uncertain. Germline loops: CDR1 SGHDT, CDR2 YYEEEE. Trimming took 0 bases from V and 5 from J, leaving 8 bases between them. The CDR3 is 13 residues long. The CDR3 is CASSLGGDYGYTF. The CDR3 DNA sequence: TGTGCCAGCAGCTTGGGCGGAGATTATGGCTACACCTTC. Using reference TRBV5-6 and TRBJ1-2 for the parts outside the CDR3, the full variable domain is DAGVTQSPTHLIKTRGQQVTLRCSPKSGHDTVSWYQQALGQGPQFIFQYYEEEERQRGNFPDRFSGHQFPNYSSELNVNALLLGDSALYLCASSLGGDYGYTFGSGTRLTVV.

The V and J genes are TRBV29-1 and TRBJ1-2; D not resolved. Trimming left V 4 bases short and J 8 bases short, with 14 bases between. Looked up from germline, CDR1 is SQVTM and CDR2 is ANQGSEA. The length of the CDR3 is 12 residues. For the CDR3, the DNA is TGCAGCGTTGGCCCCGAGGGAGGGGGCTACACCTTC. This sequence encodes CSVGPEGGGYTF.

The rearrangement joins TRBV7-8 to TRBJ1-6; D is undetermined. The V end lost 1 base, the J end lost 11 bases, and 9 bases lay between the germline ends. The length of the CDR3 is 13 residues. CDR1 SGHVS and CDR2 FQNEAQ come from the germline V gene. The CDR3 bases are TGTGCCAGCAGCTTAGTCCGGGATCCACCCCTCCACTTT. Translation: CASSLVRDPPLHF.

The chain uses TRBV7-2 and TRBJ1-1, with D unclear. Germline CDR1 and CDR2: SGHTA and FQGNSA. Trimming shortened V by 6 bases and J by 4 bases, and 15 bases separated the two germline ends. The CDR3 spans 14 residues. For the CDR3, the DNA is TGTGCCAGCAGTTCCCGGGTGGGTGGCACTGAAGCTTTCTTT. It yields the protein CASSSRVGGTEAFF. Supplemented by reference TRBV7-2 and TRBJ1-1, the full variable domain reads GAGVSQSPSNKVTEKGKDVELRCDPISGHTALYWYRQSLGQGLEFLIYFQGNSAPDKSGLPSDRFSAERTGGSVSTLTIQRTQQEDSAVYLCASSSRVGGTEAFFGQGTRLTVV.

This clone was seen more than once but under ten times. This chain uses TRBV29-1 with TRBJ1-1; 7 nucleotides agree with TRBD1. CDR1 and CDR2 from the germline V gene are SQVTM and ANQGSEA. The ends lost 6 bases at V and 4 bases at J; junction bases unmatched: 8. CDR3 length: 13 amino acids. CDR3 nucleotides: TGCAGCGTCGACAGGGCGGGAGGCACTGAAGCTTTCTTT. This sequence encodes CSVDRAGGTEAFF.

This clone was seen only a few times. This sequence joins TRBV2 and TRBJ1-5; 7 nucleotides align to TRBD1. The length of the CDR3 is 15 residues. Germline V CDR1 and CDR2: SNHLY, FYNNEI. V lost 3 bases, J lost 6 bases, and 8 bases stayed unmatched. CDR3 sequence: CASSEAYRGGQPQHF. As DNA, the CDR3 is TGTGCCAGCAGTGAGGCTTACAGGGGCGGTCAGCCCCAGCATTTT.

The chain couples TRBV5-5 to TRBJ1-6; tentatively, D is TRBD1 (6 bases). This CDR3 is built from 15 residues. V gave up 2 bases and J gave up 8 bases, with 14 bases separating them. Germline CDR1 reads SGHKS; CDR2 reads YYEKEE (reference sequence). CDR3 region: CASSFYGQIDSPLHF. CDR3 nucleotide sequence: TGTGCCAGCAGCTTTTACGGACAGATAGATTCACCCCTCCACTTT.

V gene TRBV4-2 combines with J gene TRBJ2-1, with a possible D match to TRBD1 (6 bases). V was trimmed by 4 bases and J by 9 bases, leaving 19 bases between them. Germline lookup yields CDR1 LGHNA and CDR2 YNFKEQ. The CDR3 length is 15 residues. CDR3 loop: CASSPADRLTSEQFF. The CDR3 nucleotides are TGTGCCAGCAGCCCGGCGGACAGATTGACGAGTGAGCAGTTCTTC.

The chain recombines TRBV7-9 with TRBJ2-5; D is tentatively TRBD1 or TRBD2 (6 bases each). Trimming removed 6 bases at V and 2 bases at J, with 16 bases between. Germline V gene lookup returns CDR1 SEHNR and CDR2 FQNEAQ (reference sequence). The CDR3 has 15 residues. For the CDR3, the DNA is TGTGCCAGCAGACCTAAGACAGGAGGGCAAGAGACCCAGTACTTC. It yields the protein CASRPKTGGQETQYF.

This chain links TRBV6-5 with TRBJ1-1; possible D gene TRBD1, 5 bases. Trimming left V 8 bases short and J 1 base short, with 11 bases between. Germline CDR1 MNHEY, CDR2 SVGAGI. CDR3 size: 13 residues. The CDR3, as DNA: TGTGCCAGCTATTTGAGGGGGAACACTGAAGCTTTCTTT. It encodes CASYLRGNTEAFF.

The chain is built from TRBV28 and TRBJ2-2; TRBD1 aligns across 8 bases. V lost 4 bases to trimming and J lost 4 bases; unmatched junction nucleotides: 8. This CDR3 contains 16 residues. Germline V gene data show CDR1 as MDHEN and CDR2 as SYDVKM. CDR3 DNA sequence: TGTGCCAGCAGTTCCCGGGACAGGAAATCCACCGGGGAGCTGTTTTTT. Residues: CASSSRDRKSTGELFF.

The chain links TRBV6-1 to TRBJ2-1; D perhaps matches TRBD2 (5 bases). V was pared by 2 bases and J by 2 bases, with 10 bases between. The CDR3 has 15 residues. In germline, CDR1 is MNHNS, CDR2 SASEGT. The CDR3 here is CASSERGSTYNEQFF. The DNA of the CDR3 is TGTGCCAGCAGTGAAAGAGGGTCTACCTACAATGAGCAGTTCTTC.

This clone has just a few counts. The chain couples TRBV7-6 to TRBJ1-5; D gene ambiguous. CDR3 length: 15 residues. Germline CDR1 SGHVS, CDR2 FNYEAQ. Trimming stripped 5 bases from V and 2 bases from J, with 13 bases between. CDR3 bases: TGTGCCAGCAGCCCGCAAGACGTTGGCAATCAGCCCCAGCATTTT. Translation: CASSPQDVGNQPQHF. Full variable domain (missing parts from reference TRBV7-6 and TRBJ1-5): GAGVSQSPRYKVTKRGQDVALRCDPISGHVSLYWYRQALGQGPEFLTYFNYEAQQDKSGLPNDRFSAERPEGSISTLTIQRTEQRDSAMYRCASSPQDVGNQPQHFGDGTRLSIL.

This clone was detected a few times. The V gene is TRBV19, the J gene TRBJ2-7, with 9 bases lining up with TRBD1. Germline V gene data show CDR1 as LNHDA and CDR2 as SQIVND (reference sequence). Losses at the gene ends were 10 bases for V and 5 bases for J; bases not matched to a gene: 12. The CDR3 spans 14 residues. CDR3 in amino acids: CATIPGQGVDEQYF. CDR3 sequence (DNA): TGTGCCACCATTCCGGGACAGGGTGTCGACGAGCAGTACTTC.

The table lists this clone with a few counts. CDR3 nucleotide sequence: TGTGCCAGCTGCGAGCAGGGGGCCCGTAGCAATCAGCCCCAGCATTTT. It specifies CASCEQGARSNQPQHF. The chain has TRBV2 and TRBJ1-5; 8 bases fit TRBD1. After removal of 8 bases from V and 0 bases from J, the junction contained 9 bases not matched to a gene. Germline V gene lookup returns CDR1 SNHLY and CDR2 FYNNEI. This CDR3 is 16 amino acids long. The full variable domain, with the rest looked up from reference TRBV2 and TRBJ1-5, is EPEVTQTPSHQVTQMGQEVILRCVPISNHLYFYWYRQILGQKVEFLVSFYNNEISEKSEIFDDQFSVERPDGSNFTLKIRSTKLEDSAMYFCASCEQGARSNQPQHFGDGTRLSIL.

The rearrangement uses TRBV28 and TRBJ2-7; 9 nucleotides line up with TRBD1. CDR1 is MDHEN and CDR2 is SYDVKM in the germline V gene. Germline trimming cut 5 bases from V and 5 bases from J; bases unmatched to any gene: 7. CDR3 length equals 14 residues. The CDR3 region is CASSSGQGYNEQYF. The CDR3 bases are TGTGCCAGCAGTAGCGGACAGGGGTATAACGAGCAGTACTTC. The full variable domain, completed using reference TRBV28 and TRBJ2-7, is DVKVTQSSRYLVKRTGEKVFLECVQDMDHENMFWYRQDPGLGLRLIYFSYDVKMKEKGDIPEGYSVSREKKERFSLILESASTNQTSMYLCASSSGQGYNEQYFGPGTRLTVT.

The rearrangement links TRBV5-7 to TRBJ2-7, with D unresolved. TRBV5-7 is annotated as an ORF whose role is uncertain. The V end was cut by 2 bases, the J end by 3 bases, with 9 bases between. This CDR3 spans 13 amino acids. CDR3 amino acids: CASSFGSYYEQYF. CDR3 bases: TGTGCCAGCAGCTTCGGTTCATACTACGAGCAGTACTTC.

The chain joins TRBV29-1 to TRBJ2-1, with 7 positions matching TRBD2. The CDR3 runs 14 residues. Germline loops: CDR1 SQVTM, CDR2 ANQGSEA. The V segment lost 3 bases and the J segment 2 bases; nucleotides outside the gene matches: 4. The CDR3 sequence: CSVERGNAYNEQFF. DNA for the CDR3: TGCAGCGTTGAGCGGGGGAACGCCTACAATGAGCAGTTCTTC.

V usage is TRBV10-2 and J usage is TRBJ2-3; D uncertain. The CDR3 extends over 12 amino acids. V lost 1 base, J lost 2 bases, and 1 base lay in between. Germline CDR1 and CDR2: WSHSY and SAAADI. DNA of the CDR3: TGCGCCAGCAGTGAGTACACAGATACGCAGTATTTT. Protein: CASSEYTDTQYF.